This T cell receptor (beta chain) was sequenced in a study of blood T cell repertoires in COVID-19. Background on the study: Sites across the United States, Italy and Spain contributed samples from acute and convalescent COVID-19.

Per the authors' pipeline: Scientists estimated how many nucleated cells there were by amplifying reference gene primers. Method: immunoSEQ multiplex PCR; TCRdb's copy keeps in-frame clones and lacks some. V, J and clone size reflect that table, while D and trimming were determined from the DNA. The sample lists about 370,000 clones; approximately 89% were seen once. Across about two dozen US areas, participants ranged in age from 18 to 89 years. The receptor was isolated from a woman in her thirties or forties who had been exposed to COVID-19. The specimen was PBMCs or T cells enriched from blood (not recorded which).

The DNA for the CDR3 is TGTGCCAGTAGTATAGAGAGGGATCAGCCCCAGCATTTT. Its protein product is CASSIERDQPQHF. The V gene is TRBV19, the J gene TRBJ1-5; D call uncertain. Trimming left V 0 bases short and J 5 bases short, with 5 bases between. Germline CDR1 is LNHDA and CDR2 is SQIVND (reference sequence). CDR3 length: 13 amino acids.